This T cell receptor beta chain was recovered during a study of blood T cell repertoires in COVID-19. As for the study in general: T cells, B-cell-depleted T cells, or PBMCs provided the cDNA or gDNA that served as material.

Clones were sequenced by immunoSEQ multiplex PCR, and TCRdb holds only the in-frame ones, with some missing. The profile shows more than 150,000 clones, roughly 80% of them singletons. The germline V gene encodes CDR1 SEHNR and CDR2 FQNEAQ (reference sequence). Trimming shortened V by 6 bases and J by 6 bases, and 12 bases separated the two germline ends. The CDR3 sequence is 13 residues long. Sequencing was performed on peripheral blood. The receptor was isolated from a woman aged 30 to 39 with acute or convalescent COVID-19. The chain joins TRBV7-9 to TRBJ2-1; D call uncertain. CDR3 region: CASRIGSGNEQFF. The DNA of the CDR3 is TGTGCCAGCAGAATCGGGTCTGGCAATGAGCAGTTCTTC.